Below, 19 T cell receptor beta chains from the same sample are listed, as sequenced in a study of CD8+ T cells in alopecia areata. Extraction of RNA preceded its reverse transcription into cDNA, which served as the sequencing template. TCRdb keeps only in-frame clones here, not all; method: immunoSEQ multiplex PCR. Here the sample spans some 150,000 clones, 40% to 65% being singletons. The sequenced sample was CD8+ T cells sorted from blood, obtained at week 0. All receptors derive from a human donor with alopecia areata.

Points on this clone: The same CDR3 is also encoded by other DNA sequences in this sample. V and J are TRBV19 and TRBJ2-7; the match to TRBD1 covers 7 bases. Germline loops: CDR1 LNHDA, CDR2 SQIVND (reference sequence). The trim removed 4 bases at V and 3 bases at J, leaving 0 bases unmatched. The CDR3 has 12 amino acids. This CDR3 reads CASSRDSYEQYF. CDR3 DNA sequence: TGTGCCAGTAGTAGGGACAGCTACGAGCAGTACTTC.

This clone was detected only a few times. The rearrangement links TRBV29-1 to TRBJ1-2, with TRBD1 matching 11 bases. The germline V gene has CDR1 SQVTM and CDR2 ANQGSEA. CDR3 length: 17 amino acids. DNA for the CDR3: TGCAGTGTCGACCTCCCACCTCGGACAGGGGGCAACTATGGCTACACCTTC. Translating it yields CSVDLPPRTGGNYGYTF.

This chain's CDR3 is CASSSRGATDTQYF. The CDR3 nucleotides read TGCGCCAGCAGCTCGCGGGGGGCCACAGATACGCAGTATTTT. The chain is built from TRBV5-1 and TRBJ2-3; 8 bases match TRBD2. V lost 3 bases, J lost 2 bases, and 2 bases stayed unmatched. Germline V gene sequence: CDR1 SGHRS, CDR2 YFSETQ. The CDR3 is 14 amino acids.

The genes are TRBV5-6 and TRBJ1-1, with 8 bases identical to TRBD1. CDR3 size: 12 residues. V was pared by 0 bases and J by 8 bases, with 0 bases of the junction left unmatched. Germline lookup yields CDR1 SGHDT and CDR2 YYEEEE. Written as DNA, the CDR3 is TGTGCCAGCAGCTTGGGGACAGGGGAAGCTTTCTTT. Protein product: CASSLGTGEAFF.

The chain has TRBV13 and TRBJ2-7; D call uncertain. V gave up 5 bases and J gave up 0 bases, with 11 bases separating them. This CDR3 has 14 amino acids. Germline V gene data show CDR1 as PRHDT and CDR2 as FYEKMQ (reference sequence). The CDR3: CASSPGSVSYEQYF. The CDR3 DNA is TGTGCCAGCAGCCCTGGGTCCGTCTCCTACGAGCAGTACTTC.

This clone was seen a single time. V gene TRBV9 combines with J gene TRBJ2-4; tentative D call: TRBD1 (6 bases). The CDR3 is 15 amino acids. CDR1 SGDLS and CDR2 YYNGEE come from the germline V gene. V shed 4 bases and J shed 0 bases, with 11 bases lying between them. The CDR3 DNA follows: TGTGCCAGCAGCACTCAGGGGTTAGCCAAAAACATTCAGTACTTC. This gives the protein CASSTQGLAKNIQYF. Variable domain in full (rest from reference TRBV9 and TRBJ2-4): DSGVTQTPKHLITATGQRVTLRCSPRSGDLSVYWYQQSLDQGLQFLIQYYNGEERAKGNILERFSAQQFPDLHSELNLSSLELGDSALYFCASSTQGLAKNIQYFGAGTRLSVL.

The rearrangement links TRBV4-3 to TRBJ2-1; D is perhaps TRBD2 (6 bases). This CDR3 comprises 14 residues. CDR1 LGHNA and CDR2 YSLEER come from the germline V gene. V lost 0 bases, J lost 8 bases, and 11 bases lay in between. CDR3 amino acids: CASSQDRGEDEQFF. The CDR3, as DNA: TGCGCCAGCAGCCAAGATAGAGGGGAGGATGAGCAGTTCTTC.

The chain recombines TRBV9 with TRBJ2-7; 11 bases agree with TRBD1. The V segment lost 2 bases and the J segment 9 bases; nucleotides outside the gene matches: 7. Per germline, CDR1 SGDLS and CDR2 YYNGEE. This CDR3 spans 14 amino acids. For the CDR3, the DNA is TGTGCCAGCAGCGTGGGACAGGGGGGAGGCGCGCAGTACTTC. This translates into CASSVGQGGGAQYF.

This clone was observed a few times. The gene calls are TRBV4-3 and TRBJ1-1; D is undetermined. The ends were cut back, 0 bases at V and 2 bases at J, with 10 bases in the middle. Germline-derived CDR1 and CDR2 are LGHNA and YSLEER. The CDR3 has 15 residues. The CDR3 DNA reads TGCGCCAGCAGCCAAGACCCCGGGCTTAACACTGAAGCTTTCTTT. This translates into CASSQDPGLNTEAFF.

The J gene is TRBJ2-2, the V gene TRBV7-8; D is unresolved. V was cut by 1 base and J by 2 bases, with 14 bases left in between. Germline CDR1 and CDR2: SGHVS and FQNEAQ. The CDR3 covers 17 residues. The CDR3 coding sequence is TGTGCCAGCAGCTTAGAAGGCCCCCTTTCCAACACCGGGGAGCTGTTTTTT. It encodes CASSLEGPLSNTGELFF.

The chain recombines TRBV12-2 with TRBJ1-2. TRBV12-2 has pseudogene status. The CDR3 has 15 amino acids. CDR3 sequence (DNA): TGTGCAAGTCGCTTAGCATGGGTGGGTCACTATGGCTACACCTTC. Its protein product is CASRLAWVGHYGYTF.

The V gene is TRBV7-9, the J gene TRBJ2-7, with D maybe TRBD1 (5 bases). Trimming took off 5 bases at V and 3 bases at J, with 14 bases between the two ends. The CDR3 has 14 residues. CDR1 is SEHNR and CDR2 is FQNEAQ in the germline V gene (reference sequence). The DNA for the CDR3 is TGTGCCAGCAGCCCCCCGGACATCTACTACGAGCAGTACTTC. Its protein product is CASSPPDIYYEQYF.

This clone was counted only a few times. Additional DNA sequences in this sample encode the identical CDR3. The chain joins TRBV7-9 to TRBJ1-1; D uncertain. V lost 5 bases and J lost 4, with 8 bases in between. The CDR3 spans 12 residues. The germline CDR1 and CDR2 sequences are SEHNR and FQNEAQ (reference sequence). In DNA form, the CDR3 reads TGTGCCAGCAGCCTGGGTTCCACTGAAGCTTTCTTT. Its translation is CASSLGSTEAFF.

The V gene is TRBV4-3, the J gene TRBJ1-1; no definite D call. This CDR3 is 15 amino acids long. Per germline, CDR1 LGHNA and CDR2 YSLEER. Trimming removed 0 bases at V and 11 bases at J, with 19 bases between. Here the CDR3 DNA reads TGCGCCAGCAGCCAAGATTCGGCAGCGGACCGGGTGGCTTTCTTT. Translation: CASSQDSAADRVAFF.

The gene calls are TRBV5-6 and TRBJ1-5, with no clear D. V shed 2 bases and J shed 2 bases, with 8 bases lying between them. CDR1 is SGHDT and CDR2 is YYEEEE in the germline V gene. This CDR3 has 14 residues. The CDR3 DNA follows: TGTGCCAGCAGCTTAGGTATCGGCAATCAGCCCCAGCATTTT. As protein: CASSLGIGNQPQHF. Filled out from reference TRBV5-6 and TRBJ1-5, the complete variable domain reads DAGVTQSPTHLIKTRGQQVTLRCSPKSGHDTVSWYQQALGQGPQFIFQYYEEEERQRGNFPDRFSGHQFPNYSSELNVNALLLGDSALYLCASSLGIGNQPQHFGDGTRLSIL.

The V and J genes are TRBV5-6 and TRBJ2-4; TRBD1 aligns across 8 bases. The CDR3 covers 14 residues. The junction had 7 bases not matched to a gene; V was cut back by 5 bases and J by 6 bases. Germline V lookup: CDR1 SGHDT, CDR2 YYEEEE. The CDR3 is CASSPTGVGNIQYF. In nucleotides, the CDR3 is TGTGCCAGCAGTCCGACAGGGGTCGGAAACATTCAGTACTTC. Based on the CDR3 plus reference TRBV5-6 and TRBJ2-4, the full variable domain is DAGVTQSPTHLIKTRGQQVTLRCSPKSGHDTVSWYQQALGQGPQFIFQYYEEEERQRGNFPDRFSGHQFPNYSSELNVNALLLGDSALYLCASSPTGVGNIQYFGAGTRLSVL.

V usage is TRBV30 and J usage is TRBJ1-1; no firm D call. CDR1 is GTSNPN and CDR2 is SVGIG in the germline V gene (reference sequence). V shed 0 bases and J shed 4 bases, with 9 bases lying between them. The CDR3 consists of 13 residues. CDR3 in amino acids: CAWSVGRSTEAFF. The CDR3 coding sequence is TGTGCCTGGAGTGTAGGGCGGAGCACTGAAGCTTTCTTT.

The chain combines TRBV10-3 with TRBJ2-5; D possibly matches TRBD1 or TRBD2 (6 bases each). There are 13 residues in the CDR3. Germline lookup yields CDR1 ENHRY and CDR2 SYGVKD. V lost 2 bases and J 7 bases, leaving 11 bases between the germline ends. The CDR3 nucleotides are TGTGCCATCAGTGAGCGGGGGCTAGTGACCCAGTACTTC. Translated: CAISERGLVTQYF.

The V gene is TRBV23-1, the J gene TRBJ1-2, with no clear D. TRBV23-1 is sorted into the ORF group, with uncertain function. Trimming took 9 bases from V and 9 from J, leaving 11 bases between them. CDR3 size: 10 residues. CDR3 nucleotide sequence: TGCGCCAGTCCGTTTGGGAGCTACACCTTC. It encodes CASPFGSYTF.